This T cell receptor (beta chain) derives from a study of chemoradiotherapy in HPV16-positive cancers. The repertoire was sequenced with immunoSEQ multiplex PCR; TCRdb's copy has only in-frame clones and lacks some. In the table there are roughly 14,000 clones, 65% to 85% of which are singletons. This specimen was acquired from a patient who underwent chemoradiotherapy. This TCR was sampled from a human donor with HPV-associated anogenital cancer.

CDR3 sequence reads: CASSRGYYEQYF. The CDR3 DNA is TGTGCCAGTAGTAGGGGCTACTACGAGCAGTACTTC. The chain employs TRBV19 and TRBJ2-7; possible D gene TRBD1, 5 bases. The V end lost 4 bases, the J end lost 3 bases, and 7 bases lay between the germline ends. The CDR3 is 12 amino acids. Germline loops: CDR1 LNHDA, CDR2 SQIVND (reference sequence). The full variable domain, with the rest looked up from reference TRBV19 and TRBJ2-7, is DGGITQSPKYLFRKEGQNVTLSCEQNLNHDAMYWYRQDPGQGLRLIYYSQIVNDFQKGDIAEGYSVSREKKESFPLTVTSAQKNPTAFYLCASSRGYYEQYFGPGTRLTVT.